The clone carrying this T cell receptor beta chain was recorded a few times. The entry originates in a study of T-cell reconstitution after alpha-beta-depleted transplantation in children. For TCRbeta, the library was prepared with unique molecular identifiers. TCRdb reprocessed the PCR reads via MiXCR and lists one record per CDR3 protein. The sample carries 250,000 to 300,000 distinct CDR3 sequences, 9.9% recorded once. V shed 2 bases, J shed 5 bases, and the junction held 7 bases outside the gene matches. The CDR3 consists of 16 residues. Per the germline V gene, CDR1 is MNHEY and CDR2 is SVGAGI. The input for sequencing was PBMCs from the stem cell graft donor, taken from the stem cell graft. This sequence joins TRBV6-5 and TRBJ2-5; 11 nucleotides match TRBD1. This TCR came from a human donor who donated a stem cell graft to a child with SCID. CDR3 protein: CASSYTGQGAGETQYF. CDR3 DNA: TGTGCCAGCAGTTACACAGGACAGGGGGCTGGGGAGACCCAGTACTTC.